This T cell receptor beta chain was recovered during a study of cytomegalovirus exposure and HLA in healthy donors. CDR3 length: 13 amino acids. Deletions cut 5 bases from V and 7 bases from J, with 15 bases between. Germline CDR1 reads SEHNR; CDR2 reads FQNEAQ (reference sequence). Study findings and constraints: Accurate predictions that matched the HLA-A and HLA-B alleles of most subjects were reportedly made from TCR beta sequences.

This clone occurred once. Its antigen is as yet unknown. Use of 60 Vbeta and 13 Jbeta primers characterized the PCR. The repertoire was sequenced with immunoSEQ multiplex PCR; TCRdb's copy has only in-frame clones and lacks some. The sample yields fewer than 150,000 clones, 60% to 85% seen once. Sequenced material: PBMCs. The rearrangement uses TRBV7-9 and TRBJ2-7; D remains ambiguous. The TCR originated in a male donor in good health and CMV-seronegative. The CDR3 region is CASSGRVSREQYF. The CDR3 nucleotides read TGTGCCAGCAGCGGCCGGGTCTCGAGGGAGCAGTACTTC.